This T cell receptor (beta chain) was identified during a study of T cells in Graves' hyperthyroidism and ophthalmopathy (dated by TCRdb to about 2019). Describing the broader study: Peripheral blood was sampled at the time of initial diagnosis, prior to any treatment. To identify TCR V-J signatures that set the groups apart, the researchers used a discovery cohort of about a hundred patients, made up of 40 to 45 with Graves' ophthalmopathy and 57 with stable Graves' hyperthyroidism. Following sampling, methimazole starting at 30 mg daily was given to hyperthyroidism patients, and high-dose intravenous methylprednisolone was given to ophthalmopathy patients. According to the paper, TCR Vbeta CDR3 sequencing was carried out on 135 peripheral blood samples, which came from 40 to 45 ophthalmopathy, fewer than 80 hyperthyroidism and roughly 17 progressor patients. Thyroid tissue and blood T-cell repertoires from six Graves' hyperthyroidism patients were also compared in the study. The 100 discovery patients were randomly split 7:3 into training and test sets. Whether ophthalmopathy could be predicted prospectively was tested in an independent validation cohort made up of approximately 19 hyperthyroidism patients plus 17 patients who later progressed to ophthalmopathy. Study-wide conclusions, independent of this receptor: A model built on a 13 V-J signature distinguished ophthalmopathy from stable hyperthyroidism, reaching 85% to 90% sensitivity and around 81% specificity in cross-validation and 80%/75% in testing. In validation, the model predicted progression to ophthalmopathy with approximately 69% sensitivity and 72% to 85% specificity, a median of around 6.6 months before onset. No statistical method was used to set the sample size in advance, and investigators knew the group allocation. Blood samples also contained most of the expanded thyroid clonotypes (frequency above 0.001), which suggests that blood repertoires may reflect thyroid immune responses.

Ophthalmopathy patients had moderately to severely active disease, Clinical Activity Score of at least 3, NOSPECS grade of at least 4, and duration under 3 months. Exclusion was applied to patients with uncontrolled infections, other autoimmune diseases, pregnancy or lactation. Diagnoses were based on clinical symptoms, serum thyroxine and TRAb, thyroid ultrasound and orbital computed tomography. PBMCs were separated from over 9 ml of fresh peripheral blood using Ficoll-Paque density gradient centrifugation. Total RNA was extracted using Trizol reagent, and RNA quality was assessed on an Agilent 2100 Bioanalyzer. TCR beta CDR3 regions were amplified from RNA transcripts. The first round of RT-PCR for the TCR CDR3 was performed with the HTBI primer set and the Qiagen OneStep RT-PCR kit. The libraries were constructed in a second round of multiplex PCR and then size-selected and purified. Paired-end sequencing of the libraries was performed with 100 bp reads on an Illumina HiSeq2000. The paper's data handling went like this. SOAPnuke was used to process the raw data, throwing out any read that contained adapters or uncalled bases, had a mean Phred below 15, or lacked an exact constant-primer or identifier match. High-quality paired reads were merged with COPE v1.2.5, and unique nucleotide sequences were defined as clonotypes. MiTCR v1.1 was used to align clonotypes to the IMGT TRBV, TRBD and TRBJ reference segments. Only V-J combinations with frequency above 0.0001, covering about 99% of repertoires, were analysed. The TCS score was defined as the ratio of F50 (clonal expansion) to E x V (chaos), calculated using BLOSUM62-based TCRdist between CDR3 peptides within each V-J. Welch's t-statistics and random forest reduced 500 to 650 V-J features to 13, which were used in a naive Bayes classifier (R e1071). TCRdb took the public reads, trimmed them with fastp at Q25, ran MiXCR for clone calling and kept in-frame beta chains. Every distinct CDR3 protein forms one entry, paired with its most common genes and DNA. The V and J calls were determined by TCRdb, not by the authors. For this sample the table gives 560,000 or so distinct CDR3 sequences, of which around 20% were detected only once. The ten largest clonotypes hold 45% to 50% of the sample.

The table lists this clonotype with a few counts. No cognate antigen has been identified for it. The sample holds no much larger clone one base away, and base qualities are not on file. The CDR3 sequence holds 15 residues, the cysteine and phenylalanine included. The sequence is cut down to CDR3 DNA, 45 bases in frame from base 1. V loses 8 bases at its end and J loses 8 bases; junction bases beyond the gene matches: 15. Taken from the germline V gene (reference sequence), the CDR1 and CDR2 loops are SEHNR and FQNEAQ. This chain is built from TRBV7-9 and TRBJ2-4, and 7 junctional nucleotides match TRBD1. Sequences were obtained from blood. This clonotype was obtained from a man aged 35 to 55 with Graves' ophthalmopathy. The DNA is as follows: TGTGCCAGCCAAGGTCTCGACAGGGTGGGGGACATTCAGTACTTC. It translates to CASQGLDRVGDIQYF.